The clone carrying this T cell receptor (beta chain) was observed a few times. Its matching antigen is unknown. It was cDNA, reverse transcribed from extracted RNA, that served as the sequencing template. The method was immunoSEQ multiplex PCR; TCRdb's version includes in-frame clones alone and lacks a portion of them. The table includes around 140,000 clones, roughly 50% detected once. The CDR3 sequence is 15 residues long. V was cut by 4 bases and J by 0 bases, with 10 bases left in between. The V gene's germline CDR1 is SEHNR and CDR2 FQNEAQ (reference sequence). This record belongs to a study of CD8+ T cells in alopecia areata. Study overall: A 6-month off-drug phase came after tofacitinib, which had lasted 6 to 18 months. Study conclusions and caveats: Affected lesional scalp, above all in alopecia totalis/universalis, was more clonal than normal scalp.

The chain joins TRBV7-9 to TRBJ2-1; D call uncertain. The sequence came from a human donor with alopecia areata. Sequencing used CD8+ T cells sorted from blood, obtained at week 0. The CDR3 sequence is CASSYGLSSYNEQFF. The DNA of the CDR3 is TGTGCCAGCAGCTACGGATTGAGCTCCTACAATGAGCAGTTCTTC.